Listed here is a single TCR beta chain. Antigen unknown. The source of the sample is a study of beta chain features in type 1 diabetes. Study-wide results and limits: Moderate yet significant TCRB CDR3 shortening was seen in Type 1 diabetes patients in all four CD4+ subsets.

Once sorted, every population was more than 98% pure. Expressed TCRB transcripts were sequenced, since all the RNA that had been isolated was reverse transcribed. Measured with immunoSEQ multiplex PCR; TCRdb has only the in-frame clones, and not every one. Counted here are 200,000 to 300,000 clones, approximately 13% occurring once; the ten biggest clones make up 0.015% to 0.02%. The CDR3 is 16 residues long. V was pared by 3 bases and J by 5 bases, with 12 bases of the junction left unmatched. Germline assignment: CDR1 SGHDT and CDR2 YYEEEE. This sequence was found in a man aged 25-45 years with type 1 diabetes. Material: naive CD4+ T cells from blood. The chain uses TRBV5-6 and TRBJ2-7, with 9 nucleotides matching TRBD2. This CDR3 is CASSWGLSGRKNEQYF. The CDR3 DNA reads TGTGCCAGCAGCTGGGGTCTCAGCGGGAGGAAAAACGAGCAGTACTTC.